A single sample gave rise to the 23 T cell receptor beta chains below, sequenced in a study of T cell responses to AZD1222 COVID-19 vaccine. Using immunoSEQ multiplex PCR, the repertoire was profiled, and TCRdb retains in-frame clones only, with some absent. Here the sample spans roughly 150,000 clones, about 93% being singletons. Sequenced here: peripheral blood, sampled on day 0 of AZD1222 vaccination. The receptors here all came from an adult in good health.

The chain employs TRBV19 and TRBJ2-1; TRBD1 aligns across 9 bases. The CDR3 is 15 amino acids. The germline V gene encodes CDR1 LNHDA and CDR2 SQIVND (reference sequence). V was clipped by 2 bases and J by 6 bases; unmatched bases: 5. Written as DNA, the CDR3 is TGTGCCAGTAGTATAACGGGGGGACAGGGCAATGAGCAGTTCTTC. This encodes CASSITGGQGNEQFF.

The gene calls are TRBV27 and TRBJ1-1; D not resolved. The CDR3 is made up of 11 amino acids. Trimming cost V 5 bases and J 5 bases, with 6 bases left between them. Looked up from germline, CDR1 is MNHEY and CDR2 is SMNVEV (reference sequence). CDR3 loop: CASSTLTEAFF. For the CDR3, the DNA is TGTGCCAGCAGTACCCTTACTGAAGCTTTCTTT.

The rearrangement joins TRBV28 to TRBJ1-3; 7 nucleotides agree with TRBD1. This CDR3 spans 18 amino acids. Germline CDR1 reads MDHEN; CDR2 reads SYDVKM. The ends lost 3 bases at V and 1 base at J; junction bases unmatched: 12. CDR3 in DNA: TGTGCCAGCAGTTTGTCATACAGGGGCATTAGTTCTGGAAACACCATATATTTT. Amino acid sequence: CASSLSYRGISSGNTIYF. Drawing the rest from reference TRBV28 and TRBJ1-3, the complete variable domain is DVKVTQSSRYLVKRTGEKVFLECVQDMDHENMFWYRQDPGLGLRLIYFSYDVKMKEKGDIPEGYSVSREKKERFSLILESASTNQTSMYLCASSLSYRGISSGNTIYFGEGSWLTVV.

The V call is TRBV4-3, the J call TRBJ2-5; D gene unclear. V was clipped by 1 base and J by 5 bases, with 8 bases between them. Looked up from germline, CDR1 is LGHNA and CDR2 is YSLEER. This CDR3 comprises 13 residues. The CDR3 bases are TGCGCCAGCAGCCAAGGTCTTGCGGAGACCCAGTACTTC. This sequence encodes CASSQGLAETQYF.

This chain connects TRBV19 to TRBJ1-2; no definite D call. Deletions cut 7 bases from V and 4 bases from J, with 13 bases between. This CDR3 comprises 13 residues. Germline V lookup: CDR1 LNHDA, CDR2 SQIVND (reference sequence). The CDR3: CASMRPDVYGYTF. The CDR3 DNA reads as TGTGCCAGTATGAGGCCGGACGTCTATGGCTACACCTTC.

The rearrangement joins TRBV19 to TRBJ2-7; D may be TRBD2 (5 bases). The CDR3 runs 14 residues. V lost 3 bases to trimming and J lost 3 bases, with 12 bases between them. Germline-derived CDR1 and CDR2 are LNHDA and SQIVND (reference sequence). CDR3 sequence (DNA): TGTGCCAGTAGTATTAATCCTGACTACTACGAGCAGTACTTC. Amino acid sequence: CASSINPDYYEQYF. The variable domain in full, with the rest retrieved from reference TRBV19 and TRBJ2-7, is DGGITQSPKYLFRKEGQNVTLSCEQNLNHDAMYWYRQDPGQGLRLIYYSQIVNDFQKGDIAEGYSVSREKKESFPLTVTSAQKNPTAFYLCASSINPDYYEQYFGPGTRLTVT.

The rearrangement links TRBV28 to TRBJ1-2; no definite D call. The V end was cut by 6 bases, the J end by 8 bases, with 13 bases between. Germline CDR1 reads MDHEN; CDR2 reads SYDVKM. The CDR3 totals 12 residues. CDR3 sequence reads: CASRTVGEGYTF. The CDR3 nucleotides read TGTGCCAGCAGGACCGTCGGGGAGGGCTACACCTTC.

The chain couples TRBV7-5 to TRBJ2-1; the D call in the table, TRBD2, was not verified against the DNA. TRBV7-5 is termed a pseudogene. There are 10 residues in the CDR3. For the CDR3, the DNA is TGTGCCAGAAGCGACTATGAGCAGTTCTTC. Translation gives CARSDYEQFF.

The rearrangement joins TRBV28 to TRBJ2-1, with D unclear. V was shortened by 2 bases and J by 8 bases, with 7 bases between the two germline ends. CDR1 and CDR2 (germline): MDHEN, SYDVKM. CDR3 size: 12 residues. The CDR3 sequence: CASSLIGDEQFF. The CDR3 DNA is TGTGCCAGCAGTTTAATTGGGGATGAGCAGTTCTTC.

V gene TRBV10-3 combines with J gene TRBJ2-1; D unresolved. V lost 4 bases, J lost 8 bases, and 9 bases lay in between. There are 12 residues in the CDR3. In germline, CDR1 is ENHRY, CDR2 SYGVKD. DNA for the CDR3: TGTGCCATCAGTGTTTCTCTGGATGAGCAGTTCTTC. The encoded protein is CAISVSLDEQFF.

The rearrangement joins TRBV6-1 to TRBJ1-6, with D perhaps matching TRBD1 (6 bases). Germline V gene lookup returns CDR1 MNHNS and CDR2 SASEGT. Trimming removed 0 bases at V and 9 bases at J, with 12 bases between. CDR3 length: 15 amino acids. The DNA for the CDR3 is TGTGCCAGCAGTGAAGCCCAGGGGTGGGGTTCACCCCTCCACTTT. Translation gives CASSEAQGWGSPLHF.

The chain employs TRBV5-8 and TRBJ1-1, with a tentative D call TRBD1 (5 bases). Germline CDR1 SGHTS, CDR2 YDEGEE. The CDR3 is 16 amino acids. V was shortened by 1 base and J by 4 bases, with 17 bases between the two germline ends. The CDR3 reads CASSLFMGVESTEAFF. In DNA, the CDR3 is TGTGCCAGCAGCTTGTTTATGGGGGTAGAGAGCACTGAAGCTTTCTTT. The whole variable domain, remainder taken from reference TRBV5-8 and TRBJ1-1, is EAGVTQSPTHLIKTRGQQATLRCSPISGHTSVYWYQQALGLGLQFLLWYDEGEERNRGNFPPRFSGRQFPNYSSELNVNALELEDSALYLCASSLFMGVESTEAFFGQGTRLTVV.

The chain recombines TRBV6-5 with TRBJ1-5; D possibly corresponds to TRBD1 (6 bases). V was pared by 7 bases and J by 6 bases, with 16 bases between. Germline CDR1 MNHEY, CDR2 SVGAGI. The CDR3 is made up of 14 amino acids. The chain's CDR3 is CASKWAGAGQPQHF. In nucleotides, the CDR3 is TGTGCCAGCAAATGGGCAGGGGCTGGTCAGCCCCAGCATTTT.

This clone has a single count. The chain employs TRBV6-5 and TRBJ2-7; D is uncertain. There are 11 residues in the CDR3. The germline V and J ends were trimmed by 4 bases and 6 bases, with 7 bases remaining between them. The germline V gene encodes CDR1 MNHEY and CDR2 SVGAGI. For the CDR3, the DNA is TGTGCCAGCAGTTCCGGAAGCGAGCAGTACTTC. Translating gives CASSSGSEQYF.

The V call is TRBV19, the J call TRBJ1-1; D may be TRBD1 (5 bases). This CDR3 spans 14 amino acids. Germline V gene lookup returns CDR1 LNHDA and CDR2 SQIVND (reference sequence). V dropped 5 bases and J dropped 0 bases, with 10 bases sitting between them. CDR3 in DNA: TGTGCCAGTAGTCAGGGACCCGTGAACACTGAAGCTTTCTTT. Protein: CASSQGPVNTEAFF.

The chain recombines TRBV9 with TRBJ2-5; the match to TRBD1 covers 8 bases. Germline V gene data show CDR1 as SGDLS and CDR2 as YYNGEE. The V and J ends lost 0 bases and 2 bases, in that order; junction bases with no gene match: 6. The CDR3 is 16 residues long. For the CDR3, the DNA is TGTGCCAGCAGCGTAGAGAAGACAGGGGAGCAAGAGACCCAGTACTTC. Protein sequence: CASSVEKTGEQETQYF. Supplemented by reference TRBV9 and TRBJ2-5, the full variable domain reads DSGVTQTPKHLITATGQRVTLRCSPRSGDLSVYWYQQSLDQGLQFLIQYYNGEERAKGNILERFSAQQFPDLHSELNLSSLELGDSALYFCASSVEKTGEQETQYFGPGTRLLVL.

The chain employs TRBV7-2 and TRBJ1-1; tentatively, D is TRBD1 (5 bases). The CDR3 is made up of 15 amino acids. The V end was cut by 3 bases, the J end by 4 bases, with 15 bases between. Looked up from germline, CDR1 is SGHTA and CDR2 is FQGNSA. In DNA form, the CDR3 reads TGTGCCAGCAGCTTCGCGGACACGAGTAGCACTGAAGCTTTCTTT. It translates to CASSFADTSSTEAFF.

V usage is TRBV21-1 and J usage is TRBJ2-2; TRBD2, the table's D call, lacks a check against the DNA. TRBV21-1 is assigned pseudogene status. The CDR3 length is 16 residues. The CDR3 region is CASSKGGLTNTGELFF. CDR3 bases: TGTGCCAGCAGCAAAGGCGGCCTTACGAACACCGGGGAGCTGTTTTTT.

The rearrangement uses TRBV3-1 (or the pseudogene TRBV3-2) and TRBJ2-2, with D tentatively TRBD1 or TRBD2 (5 bases each). The ends were cut back, 4 bases at V and 7 bases at J, with 13 bases in the middle. This CDR3 has 14 amino acids. Germline V gene data show CDR1 as LGHDT and CDR2 as YNNKEL (reference sequence). CDR3 sequence: CASSLSGAGGELFF. CDR3 in DNA: TGTGCCAGCAGCCTCTCCGGGGCGGGCGGGGAGCTGTTTTTT.

This chain links TRBV19 with TRBJ1-5, with D maybe TRBD1 (6 bases). Germline CDR1 and CDR2: LNHDA and SQIVND (reference sequence). There are 13 residues in the CDR3. V dropped 5 bases and J dropped 4 bases, with 9 bases sitting between them. In DNA, the CDR3 is TGTGCCAGTAGTGGACAGAGGAATCAGCCCCAGCATTTT. It is translated as CASSGQRNQPQHF.

The chain uses TRBV30 and TRBJ2-5; D unclear. The V gene lost 5 bases and the J gene lost 0 bases, with 13 bases spanning the gap. Germline V gene sequence: CDR1 GTSNPN, CDR2 SVGIG (reference sequence). This CDR3 is 14 amino acids long. The CDR3 reads CAWEPGRYQETQYF. CDR3 in DNA: TGTGCCTGGGAGCCCGGGCGCTACCAAGAGACCCAGTACTTC.

The chain has TRBV10-2 and TRBJ2-5; 9 bases map to TRBD2. This CDR3 region has 15 residues. The V segment lost 4 bases and the J segment 1 base; nucleotides outside the gene matches: 4. From germline, CDR1 is WSHSY and CDR2 SAAADI. In nucleotides, the CDR3 is TGCGCCAGCAGTGGAAGACTAGCGGTCCAAGAGACCCAGTACTTC. It specifies CASSGRLAVQETQYF.

The V gene is TRBV9, the J gene TRBJ2-1, with D maybe TRBD1 (5 bases). The CDR3 totals 13 residues. V lost 1 base and J lost 6, with 8 bases in between. CDR1 is SGDLS, CDR2 YYNGEE, per germline. The CDR3 sequence: CASSVSGSNEQFF. CDR3 nucleotide sequence: TGTGCCAGCAGCGTATCAGGGTCCAATGAGCAGTTCTTC.